This TCR beta chain came from a study of T cells in Graves' hyperthyroidism and ophthalmopathy. Amplification targeted TCR beta CDR3 regions from RNA transcripts. A first-round RT-PCR of the TCR CDR3 used the HTBI primer set. MiXCR, run by TCRdb on the multiplex PCR reads, gives a single entry per CDR3 protein. The data contain 560,000 or so distinct CDR3 sequences, around 20% of them singletons. This clonotype was seen at least ten times. The ends lost 5 bases at V and 2 bases at J; junction bases unmatched: 15. The CDR3 length is 17 residues. Germline CDR1 is MDHEN and CDR2 is SYDVKM. Under 3 months was the duration of disease in ophthalmopathy patients, who also had a Clinical Activity Score of at least 3 and a NOSPECS grade of at least 4.

The chain combines TRBV28 with TRBJ2-7; 7 nucleotides agree with TRBD1. Sequenced: blood. The receptor was isolated from a man aged 35-49 years with Graves' ophthalmopathy. The DNA of the CDR3 is TGTGCCAGCAGTCAGACCCAACAGGGGTATGGCGCCTACGAGCAGTACTTC. Translated: CASSQTQQGYGAYEQYF.